One and the same sample provided the 14 T cell receptor beta chains below, sequenced in a study of response to subunit inactivated influenza vaccine (dated by TCRdb to about 2018). The library was obtained by RT-PCR. Data came from an Illumina HiSeq 2500. TCRdb ran its own pipeline on the public reads, namely fastp trimming at Q25 and MiXCR clone calling, and kept in-frame beta chains. All rows with the same CDR3 protein become a single entry with the most common DNA and genes. The sample table lists around 790,000 distinct CDR3 sequences, over 20% of them with a count of one. The ten top clones hold about 9.4% of the sample. The source material was PBMCs from blood, sampled more than 4 days after vaccination. The receptors originated from a man aged 50 or older who received an inactivated influenza vaccine. Donor details come from another sample of the same person, matched by shared clones.

The table lists this clonotype with a few counts. This rearrangement joins TRBV16 to TRBJ2-4; tentatively, D is TRBD2 (5 bases). CDR1 is KGHSY, CDR2 FQNENV, per germline. V was cut by 1 base and J by 2 bases, with 9 bases left in between. This CDR3 is 15 amino acids long. The CDR3 is CASSQFEGTKNIQYF. The CDR3 region has the DNA TGTGCCAGCAGCCAATTTGAGGGAACCAAAAACATTCAGTACTTC.

This clonotype was seen only a few times. V gene TRBV4-1 combines with J gene TRBJ2-3, with D possibly matching TRBD1 (6 bases). Germline V CDR1 and CDR2: MGHRA, YSYEKL. The CDR3 covers 16 residues. Deletions cut 1 base from V and 2 bases from J, with 13 bases between. The CDR3 region has the DNA TGCGCCAGCAGCCAAGGTGAACAGGGAATCACAGATACGCAGTATTTT. It encodes CASSQGEQGITDTQYF.

The CDR3 nucleotides are TGTGCCAGTTTCCCGGGACTAGGCTACAATGAGCAGTTCTTC. Protein: CASFPGLGYNEQFF. The chain couples TRBV27 to TRBJ2-1; TRBD2 agrees at 8 bases. Trimming cost V 9 bases and J 3 bases; bases outside gene matches: 7. The germline V gene has CDR1 MNHEY and CDR2 SMNVEV (reference sequence). The CDR3 covers 14 residues.

The CDR3 nucleotides read TGTGCCAGCAGCCGCGGGGACACAGATACGCAGTATTTT. Protein sequence: CASSRGDTDTQYF. The rearrangement uses TRBV4-2 and TRBJ2-3; perhaps TRBD2 as D (6 bases). This CDR3 is built from 13 residues. V lost 4 bases, J lost 2 bases, and 7 bases lay in between. Germline V CDR1 and CDR2: LGHNA, YNFKEQ.

The chain links TRBV12-3 or TRBV12-4 to TRBJ2-5, with D possibly being TRBD2 (5 bases). The CDR3 covers 13 residues. V lost 2 bases and J lost 5, with 9 bases in between. CDR3 region: CASSLMGSETQYF. DNA of the CDR3: TGTGCCAGCAGTTTAATGGGGAGTGAGACCCAGTACTTC.

This clonotype was counted only a few times. The chain employs TRBV7-9 and TRBJ2-3; D may match TRBD1 or TRBD2 (5 bases each). Trimming cost V 5 bases and J 9 bases, with 18 bases left between them. Germline values: CDR1 SEHNR, CDR2 FQNEAQ (reference sequence). The CDR3 totals 14 residues. The CDR3 coding sequence is TGTGCCAGCAGCAACCGGGACGGCCCAAAGACGCAGTATTTT. This encodes CASSNRDGPKTQYF.

This clonotype was seen only a few times. The chain recombines TRBV6-5 with TRBJ2-7; D could derive from TRBD1 or TRBD2 (6 bases each). V was clipped by 0 bases and J by 5 bases, with 11 bases between them. CDR1 is MNHEY, CDR2 SVGAGI, per germline. The CDR3 has 14 residues. CDR3 amino acids: CASSYSQGGNEQYF. The CDR3 DNA follows: TGTGCCAGCAGTTACTCACAGGGAGGAAACGAGCAGTACTTC.

The V call is TRBV7-2, the J call TRBJ2-7; D is unclear. The CDR3 is made up of 12 amino acids. The germline V gene has CDR1 SGHTA and CDR2 FQGNSA. V was cut by 4 bases and J by 2 bases, with 6 bases left in between. CDR3 sequence reads: CASSSRPYEQYF. CDR3 in DNA: TGTGCCAGCAGCTCGAGACCCTACGAGCAGTACTTC.

The CDR3 region is CATSRDYAEYQETQYF. The DNA of the CDR3 is TGTGCCACCAGCAGAGATTATGCGGAGTACCAAGAGACCCAGTACTTC. The J gene is TRBJ2-5, the V gene TRBV15; D is ambiguous. The CDR3 is 16 amino acids. The germline CDR1 and CDR2 sequences are LNHNV and YYDKDF (reference sequence). V was pared by 0 bases and J by 0 bases, with 11 bases between.

The chain uses TRBV4-3 and TRBJ2-1, with 9 bases identical to TRBD2. Losses at the gene ends were 0 bases for V and 4 bases for J; bases not matched to a gene: 4. The CDR3 consists of 16 residues. The germline gives CDR1 LGHNA, CDR2 YSLEER. CDR3 residues: CASSQDTLAGYNEQFF. CDR3 sequence (DNA): TGCGCCAGCAGCCAAGATACTCTAGCGGGATACAATGAGCAGTTCTTC.

The rearrangement joins TRBV4-1 to TRBJ2-3, with a tentative D call TRBD2 (7 bases). The CDR3 has 18 residues. Germline values: CDR1 MGHRA, CDR2 YSYEKL. Trimming took 4 bases from V and 1 from J, leaving 21 bases between them. The CDR3 reads CASSPRGEAGTRTDTQYF. In DNA form, the CDR3 reads TGCGCCAGCAGCCCACGGGGGGAAGCGGGGACACGCACAGATACGCAGTATTTT.

This clonotype appeared many times. The chain has TRBV6-1 and TRBJ2-2; D possibly corresponds to TRBD1 (7 bases). The CDR3 length is 15 residues. Germline V gene data show CDR1 as MNHNS and CDR2 as SASEGT. CDR3 residues: CAISSGGLGTGELFF. CDR3 bases: TGTGCGATCTCATCAGGGGGGTTGGGCACCGGGGAGCTGTTTTTT.

This chain joins TRBV27 and TRBJ2-1, with TRBD1 identical over 7 bases. The J segment lost 4 bases and the V segment lost 3 bases, leaving 12 bases of the junction unmatched. The CDR3 consists of 17 residues. Germline CDR1 MNHEY, CDR2 SMNVEV (reference sequence). The CDR3 DNA follows: TGTGCCAGCAGTTTGAGTCGAGGGGGCCTTCTGTACAATGAGCAGTTCTTC. This sequence encodes CASSLSRGGLLYNEQFF.

The table lists this clonotype with a few counts. The J gene is TRBJ2-4, the V gene TRBV11-1; 11 bases fit TRBD2. The CDR3 totals 20 residues. The V gene end was trimmed by 1 base and the J gene end by 0 bases; junction bases not matched to a gene: 11. Per the germline V gene, CDR1 is SGHAT and CDR2 is FQDESV (reference sequence). CDR3 bases: TGTGCCAGCAGCTTAGACCCGTCCCTAGCGGGGGGTGTAGCCAAAAACATTCAGTACTTC. It specifies CASSLDPSLAGGVAKNIQYF.